The text below deals with one T cell receptor (beta chain). The antigen remains undetermined. This entry comes from a study of PD-L1 blockade in urothelial cancer. In the study overall: Most patients, about 85% of the roughly 29, were males with bladder-origin cancer. Each blood sample yielded a median of approximately 140,000 T cells. Study conclusions and caveats: Durable benefit accompanied greater 3-week expansion of tumor-associated blood clones.

Clones were read by immunoSEQ multiplex PCR, and TCRdb kept only the in-frame ones, dropping some. The sample records about 41,000 clones, about 85% being singletons. Time point meaning: peripheral blood 6 weeks after treatment start. The CDR3 has 16 amino acids. The J segment lost 1 base and the V segment lost 4 bases, leaving 9 bases of the junction unmatched. Germline V gene data show CDR1 as SGHNT and CDR2 as YYREEE (reference sequence). The sequence was collected from a man between 65 and 85 years old with urothelial cancer. The rearrangement joins TRBV5-4 to TRBJ2-5; 8 bases align to TRBD2. The sample consisted of PBMCs, taken around atezolizumab (anti-PD-L1) treatment. CDR3 nucleotide sequence: TGTGCCAGCAGCCTAGCGGGTGGCAGCTCCCAAGAGACCCAGTACTTC. Translating gives CASSLAGGSSQETQYF.